The entry that follows covers one T cell receptor beta chain sequence. In this sample, this clonotype turned up many times. Its binding antigen is unknown. Base qualities are missing; no much larger clone stands one base away. The label giving this sample's time point can be read as: before trial treatment. The donors took part in RACIN, a single-arm, phase I, dose-escalation trial that combined nivolumab, ipilimumab, aspirin, low-dose cyclophosphamide and low-dose radiotherapy. Patients were eligible if they had advanced solid tumors that were TIL-negative. This specimen comes from a study of low-dose radiotherapy and immunotherapy resistance in tumors (dated by TCRdb to 2021 to 2024). For context, the study as a whole: Cohort 1 received 0.5 Gy per fraction every 2 weeks, with a prescribed total PTV dose of 6.5 Gy. Patients in Cohort 2 were given 1 Gy per fraction every two weeks, for a total of 13 Gy across 26 weeks. Patients were given nivolumab as a 240 mg flat dose every two weeks and ipilimumab at 1 mg/kg every six weeks, with both drugs delivered intravenously. Cyclophosphamide 200 mg/m2 was given intravenously every two weeks, one day before each radiation and immunotherapy administration. Starting on cycle 1 day 1, patients took 300 mg of aspirin by mouth once a day for four cycles. The trial did not randomize participants into treatment groups. Eight patients were included in the translational analysis: three from the first dose cohort and the first five from the second dose cohort.

These reads were obtained on an Illumina HiSeq 2500. To make first-strand cDNA, Superscript III was used along with a set of TRAV- and TRBV-specific primers so that both the TCRalpha and TCRbeta chains were covered. A roughly 21-cycle PCR with Phusion amplified the TCRs, pairing a constant-region primer with the adapter that was attached to the V primers. The isolated mRNA was amplified using the MessageAmp II aRNA Amplification Kit, with in vitro transcription performed for about 15 hours at 37 degrees C. The Dynabeads mRNA DIRECT Purification Kit was used to isolate the mRNA for TCR sequencing. Indexed Illumina adapters were added in a second Phusion PCR of 25 to 30 cycles, after which AMPure XP beads were used to purify the products. On the authors' methods: Using custom Perl scripts, TCR sequences that encoded the same protein were pooled, out-of-frame sequences were dropped, and the abundance of each clonotype was calculated. Any TCR sequence backed by just one read was left out of the analysis. Among the metrics used to describe the repertoires were Shannon entropy, Gini index, clonality, richness, and the frequency of TCRs shared between repertoires. TCRdb's own reprocessing of the public reads used fastp at Q25 and MiXCR and kept productive beta chains. A single entry per CDR3 protein holds the most common genes and DNA from its merged rows. For this entry, the V and J calls and clone size follow TCRdb and not the study's own pipeline. Recorded for this sample are around 79,000 distinct CDR3 sequences; about 19% of them occurred a single time. The ten largest clones represent 5% to 6.5% of the sample.

V lost 3 bases and J lost 2 bases; the stretch between them is 10 bases long. CDR1 and CDR2, looked up from the germline V gene, are KGHDR and SFDVKD. The CDR3 numbers 15 residues from cysteine through phenylalanine. The retained sequence is limited to the CDR3, 45 bases, with the frame set at the first base. This receptor was identified in a male donor with prostate cancer. The V and J genes are TRBV24-1 and TRBJ1-5, with the D gene too uncertain to name. The sample in question was PBMCs, obtained before treatment. The CDR3 in this case is CATSDVGGRNQPQHF. The DNA sequence is given as TGTGCCACCAGTGATGTCGGTGGGCGCAATCAGCCCCAGCATTTT.